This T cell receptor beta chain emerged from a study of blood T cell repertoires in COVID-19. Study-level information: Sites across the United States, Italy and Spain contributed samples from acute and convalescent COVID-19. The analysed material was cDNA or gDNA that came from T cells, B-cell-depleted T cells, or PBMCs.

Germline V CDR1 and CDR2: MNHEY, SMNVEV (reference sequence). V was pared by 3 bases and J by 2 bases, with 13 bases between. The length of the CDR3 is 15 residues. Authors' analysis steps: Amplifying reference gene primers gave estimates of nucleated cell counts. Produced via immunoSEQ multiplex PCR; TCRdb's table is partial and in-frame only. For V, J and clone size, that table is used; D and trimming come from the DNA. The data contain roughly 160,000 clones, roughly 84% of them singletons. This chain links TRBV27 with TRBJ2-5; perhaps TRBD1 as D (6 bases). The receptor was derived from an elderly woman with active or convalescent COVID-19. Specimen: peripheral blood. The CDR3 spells CASSFRQVGQETQYF. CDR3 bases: TGTGCCAGCAGTTTCCGACAGGTGGGACAAGAGACCCAGTACTTC.